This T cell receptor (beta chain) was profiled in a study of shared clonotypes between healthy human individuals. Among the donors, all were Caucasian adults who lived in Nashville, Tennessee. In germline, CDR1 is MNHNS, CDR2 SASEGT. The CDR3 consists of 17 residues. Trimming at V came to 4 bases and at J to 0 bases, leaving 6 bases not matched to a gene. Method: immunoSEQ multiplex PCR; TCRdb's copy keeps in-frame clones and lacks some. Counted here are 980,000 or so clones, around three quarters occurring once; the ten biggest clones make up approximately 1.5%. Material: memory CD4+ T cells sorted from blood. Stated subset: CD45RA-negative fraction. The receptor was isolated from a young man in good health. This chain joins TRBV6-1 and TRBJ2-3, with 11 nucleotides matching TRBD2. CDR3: CASSALAGGASTDTQYF. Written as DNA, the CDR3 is TGTGCCAGCAGTGCCCTAGCGGGGGGTGCTAGCACAGATACGCAGTATTTT.